Listed below are T cell receptor beta chains from one sample, sequenced in a study of Graves' ophthalmopathy and Graves' hyperthyroidism. TCRdb passed the multiplex PCR reads through MiXCR, listing each CDR3 protein once. The data show 680,000 or so distinct CDR3 sequences, about 20% seen once. Sequenced sample: peripheral blood. These receptors all come from a woman between 18 and 29 years old with stable Graves' hyperthyroidism. Some clones in this sample may be carry-over from other donors' samples. Each CDR3 is given with its conserved first and last residue. D genes are given only for firm matches. The size of a clone is reported for some rows only, either as once, few or many, or as a class for expanded clones.

TRBJ2-3	.	few	TRBV24-1	CATSDVSSLAADTQYF	TGTGCCACCAGTGATGTCAGTTCCCTAGCAGCAGATACGCAGTATTTT
TRBJ1-5	.	many	TRBV11-2	CASSLVQGGGQPQHF	TGTGCCAGCAGCTTAGTCCAGGGAGGGGGTCAGCCCCAGCATTTT
TRBJ1-5	.	many	TRBV7-8	CASSLGIGPKGGQPQHF	TGTGCCAGCAGCTTAGGGATAGGTCCTAAGGGCGGTCAGCCCCAGCATTTT
TRBJ1-1	TRBD1	many	TRBV12-3/TRBV12-4	CASSQNQGEGTEAFF	TGTGCCAGCAGTCAAAACCAGGGGGAGGGCACTGAAGCTTTCTTT
TRBJ2-7	.	.	TRBV5-6	CASSSPRETATPYEQYF	TGTGCCAGCAGCTCCCCTCGGGAGACCGCGACCCCCTACGAGCAGTACTTC
TRBJ2-7	TRBD1	many	TRBV27	CASSLYPRDREYEQYF	TGTGCCAGCAGTTTATACCCTCGGGACAGGGAATACGAGCAGTACTTC
TRBJ2-5	.	.	TRBV12-3/TRBV12-4	CASSLGVRGWQETQYF	TGTGCCAGCAGTTTAGGTGTCAGGGGATGGCAAGAGACCCAGTACTTC
TRBJ2-5	TRBD2	.	TRBV29-1	CSVPGLAGAETQYF	TGCAGCGTTCCTGGACTAGCGGGGGCGGAGACCCAGTACTTC
TRBJ2-7	TRBD1	.	TRBV29-1	CSVADRGREQYF	TGCAGCGTGGCGGACAGGGGACGCGAGCAGTACTTC
TRBJ1-2	TRBD1	few	TRBV11-2	CASSFVPGQHTLNYGYTF	TGTGCCAGCAGCTTTGTACCGGGACAGCACACTCTTAACTATGGCTACACCTTC
TRBJ1-5	.	many	TRBV11-2	CASSLDSYSNQPQHF	TGTGCCAGCAGCCTCGACAGCTATAGCAATCAGCCCCAGCATTTT
TRBJ2-5	TRBD2	few	TRBV11-1	CASSDTGTSGEHQETQYF	TGTGCCAGCAGCGACACCGGGACTAGCGGGGAACACCAAGAGACCCAGTACTTC
TRBJ2-5	TRBD1	.	TRBV12-3/TRBV12-4	CASTSYGTGLRETQYF	TGTGCCAGCACCTCTTATGGGACAGGGTTACGAGAGACCCAGTACTTC
TRBJ2-5	.	.	TRBV12-3/TRBV12-4	CASSLTRLKETQYF	TGTGCCAGCAGTTTGACGAGATTGAAAGAGACCCAGTACTTC
TRBJ2-2	.	.	TRBV12-3/TRBV12-4	CAAGPGAIGELFF	TGTGCCGCCGGTCCGGGGGCTATCGGGGAGCTGTTTTTT
TRBJ2-5	.	.	TRBV10-3	CAISGTGLRETQYF	TGTGCCATCAGTGGAACAGGGCTTCGGGAGACCCAGTACTTC
TRBJ1-5	TRBD1	many	TRBV3-1	CASSQGGRDSLYSNQPQHF	TGTGCCAGCAGCCAAGGGGGCCGGGACAGCCTATATAGCAATCAGCCCCAGCATTTT
TRBJ2-7	.	.	TRBV2	CASRVYSYEQYF	TGTGCCAGCAGGGTCTACTCCTACGAGCAGTACTTC
TRBJ1-1	.	.	TRBV12-3/TRBV12-4	CASERRENTEAFF	TGTGCCAGCGAGAGGAGGGAAAACACTGAAGCTTTCTTT
TRBJ2-7	TRBD2	.	TRBV3-1	CASSPYSGGEVDEQYF	TGTGCCAGCAGCCCCTACTCGGGAGGGGAAGTCGACGAGCAGTACTTC
TRBJ1-2	TRBD1	many	TRBV25-1	CASSAMTGGGYTF	TGTGCCAGCAGTGCCATGACAGGGGGAGGCTACACCTTC
TRBJ2-5	TRBD2	many	TRBV5-1	CASSLFTSGAETQYF	TGCGCCAGCAGCTTGTTCACTAGCGGGGCCGAGACCCAGTACTTC
TRBJ1-2	.	many	TRBV20-1	CTGGLNYGYTF	TGCACCGGAGGACTGAACTATGGCTACACCTTC
TRBJ1-2	.	few	TRBV30	CAWSVPVGGYTF	TGTGCCTGGAGTGTCCCTGTGGGTGGCTACACCTTC
TRBJ1-3	.	few	TRBV6-5	CASSSEGLGGNTIYF	TGTGCCAGCAGTTCGGAGGGCTTAGGGGGAAACACCATATATTTT
TRBJ1-1	.	.	TRBV9	CASSEDSQYQNSEAFF	TGTGCCAGCAGCGAAGACAGCCAATACCAGAACTCTGAAGCTTTCTTT
TRBJ2-4	.	few	TRBV7-3	CASSLLARGVKYF	TGTGCCAGCAGCTTACTAGCTCGGGGCGTTAAGTACTTC
TRBJ1-5	TRBD1	.	TRBV6-5	CASSYSNAGGAQPQHF	TGTGCCAGCAGTTACTCGAACGCAGGGGGCGCCCAGCCCCAGCATTTT
TRBJ1-5	.	.	TRBV6-1	CASSAPTGNSNQPQHF	TGTGCCAGCAGTGCCCCAACAGGGAACAGCAATCAGCCCCAGCATTTT
TRBJ2-2	.	once	TRBV6-1	CASLGTANTGELFF	TGTGCCAGTCTCGGGACGGCCAACACCGGGGAGCTGTTTTTT
TRBJ2-5	TRBD1	many	TRBV6-1	CASSDRTGKETQYF	TGTGCCAGCAGTGACAGGACAGGGAAGGAGACCCAGTACTTC
TRBJ2-7	.	.	TRBV2	CASSEAQGINEQYF	TGCGCCAGCAGTGAAGCCCAAGGCATCAACGAGCAGTACTTC
TRBJ1-1	.	many	TRBV7-2	CASSNDIRNTEAFF	TGTGCCAGCAGCAACGATATTCGGAACACTGAAGCTTTCTTT
TRBJ2-5	.	many	TRBV12-3/TRBV12-4	CASGSAEELQETQYF	TGTGCCAGCGGAAGCGCGGAGGAGCTCCAAGAGACCCAGTACTTC
TRBJ2-7	TRBD2	many	TRBV12-3/TRBV12-4	CASTPSFLAVNEQYF	TGTGCCAGCACTCCCTCTTTTCTAGCGGTCAACGAGCAGTACTTC
TRBJ1-5	.	few	TRBV5-5	CASSLGGPIERQPQHF	TGTGCCAGCAGCTTGGGTGGCCCCATCGAAAGACAGCCCCAGCATTTT
TRBJ1-2	TRBD1	many	TRBV20-1	CSARATGQPANYGYTF	TGCAGTGCTAGAGCTACGGGACAGCCCGCTAACTATGGCTACACCTTC
TRBJ1-6	.	few	TRBV30	CAWSQGSPLHF	TGTGCCTGGAGTCAGGGTTCACCCCTCCACTTT
TRBJ2-5	TRBD1	many	TRBV11-2	CASSPPGQGQETQYF	TGTGCCAGCAGCCCCCCGGGACAGGGTCAAGAGACCCAGTACTTC
TRBJ2-7	TRBD2	few	TRBV11-1	CASSPRGGLASRREQYF	TGTGCCAGCAGCCCCCGGGGAGGGCTGGCTTCCAGGCGGGAGCAGTACTTC
TRBJ1-2	.	many	TRBV10-3	CAISENRGYTF	TGTGCCATCAGTGAGAACAGGGGCTACACCTTC
TRBJ1-5	.	many	TRBV6-5	CASSFPGANHQPQHF	TGTGCCAGCAGCTTTCCCGGGGCCAACCATCAGCCCCAGCATTTT
TRBJ2-2	.	many	TRBV6-5	CASSFSAQTGELFF	TGTGCCAGCAGTTTCTCGGCACAGACCGGGGAGCTGTTTTTT
TRBJ2-5	.	many	TRBV28	CASWGRTKETQYF	TGTGCCAGCTGGGGGCGCACCAAGGAGACCCAGTACTTC
TRBJ2-5	TRBD1	.	TRBV29-1	CSVASRDRGLAQYF	TGCAGCGTTGCATCCCGGGACAGGGGGCTAGCCCAGTACTTC
TRBJ1-6	.	.	TRBV20-1	CSARSTGLNSPLHF	TGCAGTGCTAGAAGCACAGGGTTGAATTCACCCCTCCACTTT
TRBJ1-1	.	.	TRBV6-4	CASSAQWGTTEAFF	TGTGCCAGCAGTGCGCAGTGGGGGACTACTGAAGCTTTCTTT
TRBJ2-7	.	many	TRBV18	CASSRAGVLAETSYEQYF	TGTGCCAGCTCACGTGCAGGGGTCCTAGCGGAGACCTCCTACGAGCAGTACTTC
TRBJ2-5	.	.	TRBV6-2/TRBV6-3	CASSYLGLYQETQYF	TGTGCCAGCAGTTATCTCGGGCTGTACCAAGAGACCCAGTACTTC